The sequence of this T cell receptor (beta chain) was determined in a study of cytomegalovirus exposure and HLA in healthy donors (TCRdb year 2017). Describing the broader study: An earlier analysis of approximately 590 of the donors reported approximately 300 Gb of sequence data and roughly 110 million unique TCR beta sequences from about 200 million T cells. About 310 gigabases of sequencing data and 78 million or so unique TCR sequences were included in an early release covering around 600 HLA-typed donors. Of the approximately 400 genotyped donors, 65% to 90% fell in the genetic ancestry cluster associated with self-reported Caucasian donors. The study aimed to test whether cataloging public T cell receptors could reveal signatures of past pathogen exposure. Using immunosequencing, the study profiled T cell repertoires from approximately 700 subjects and related those repertoires to cytomegalovirus serostatus. In addition to the first cohort of roughly 700 subjects, a separate validation cohort of 120 different subjects was used. The study combined high-throughput TCR immunosequencing, statistical association of individual TCRs with disease status, and machine learning to predict cytomegalovirus infection status. A later analysis re-analyzed previously published TCR beta repertoires from 666 donors and added high-resolution HLA genotyping to study TCR occurrence patterns. Rather than using new phenotypic data, the later analysis identified candidate immune exposures from TCR beta sequences and from how often those sequences occurred across donors. An earlier analysis of several hundred of the donors applied high-throughput TCR beta sequencing to assess whether each TCR beta V gene segment acted as functional or pseudogenic. Donor age, sex, ethnicity and CMV serostatus were collected together with the repertoire data. In a later genetic analysis, genome-wide SNP genotypes for about 65% of the roughly 700 donors were used, and that subset was treated as a discovery cohort. Every discovery cohort repertoire had been produced on one sequencing platform. HLA typing included class I and class II loci at four-digit resolution. Typing coverage varied by locus: roughly 629-640 donors for A, B, C, DRB1 and DQB1; roughly 520 for DQA1; over 600 for DPA1; more than 450 for DPB1. Four or five DR-DQ haplotypes were handled as single units for association and clustering because linkage in the cohort was strong. Across 398 genotyped donors of the cohort, an average of roughly 250,000 unique TCR beta nucleotide sequences per donor were sequenced, and approximately 19% of those sequences were non-productive. Paper-wide results and their limitations: In this cohort, only TCR beta chains were sequenced, and detectable features were limited by the absence of alpha or paired-chain data. In a later analysis, TCR association rates were found to vary across HLA loci, with the most associated TCRs seen for DRB1 alleles and the fewest for HLA-C alleles. Specific HLA alleles were associated with roughly 16,000 TCR beta sequences at a false discovery rate of 0.05 in a later analysis. A cluster of highly shared sequence variants was judged likely to be a technical artifact of the sequencing pipeline. Several of the top co-occurrence clusters appeared to be linked to parvovirus B19, influenza, CMV and Epstein-Barr virus, according to a later analysis. Three of the identified cytomegalovirus-associated TCR beta chains were confirmed in vitro to be specific for cytomegalovirus antigens. An earlier analysis of roughly 570 of the donors showed that most TCR beta V segments appeared in productive rearrangements either about 87% or about 30% of the time, which broadly matched IMGT annotations. Assigning TCR associations to individual alleles was difficult when HLA alleles, especially DR and DQ, strongly co-occurred. V-gene and J-gene trimming of TCR beta chains was associated with a missense DCLRE1C variant in a later genetic analysis, and the association was replicated in an independent cohort. For the cohort, immune exposure information was limited to CMV serostatus. Most TCR sequences were observed very rarely across donors, whereas some public TCRs were present in many individuals. In both the original and validation cohorts, the classifier was reported to diagnose cytomegalovirus status with high specificity and sensitivity. The earlier analysis of approximately 560 of the donors excluded some 16 rarely observed V segments, including chromosome 9 orphons, because counts were too low. A further reported finding was that TCR beta sequences accurately predicted the HLA-A and HLA-B alleles for most subjects in the first cohort. HLA typing was unavailable for some donors at each locus, so association tests used only the typed subset. Linkage disequilibrium might explain the correlated functional status among segregating V segments, but an unknown experimental factor could not be ruled out. A later analysis found that most CMV-associated TCR beta chains appeared HLA-restricted, with HLA associations seemingly driven largely by CMV exposure. According to the authors, the approach could potentially be generalized to other disease states and immunological phenotypes. A total of fewer than 200 TCR beta chains were listed by the study as associated with cytomegalovirus. Roughly uniform sequencing depth across donors was assumed in presence/absence analyses, although this assumption may not hold. Compared with equally common non-associated chains, HLA-associated TCR beta chains in a later analysis were more clonally expanded and had lower generation probabilities. Compared with the roughly 700-donor mean, donors in an Asian-associated ancestry cluster had fewer N-insertions in productive TCRs, according to a later genetic analysis.

The cohort consisted of 670 or so healthy bone marrow donors. At the time of sampling, every cohort member was nominally healthy, though immune exposures that went unrecorded were likely present. The donor was CMV seropositive and was included in the group of 290 or so seropositive cohort members. Every donor gave a peripheral blood sample, and the peripheral blood mononuclear cells from that sample were used for TCR beta sequencing. Genomic DNA was extracted from the blood cell samples with the Qiagen DNeasy Blood Extraction Kit. In its sample, this clone was seen a few times. No antigen is known for it. No quality values exist for individual bases; no much larger clone is one base distant. Receptor libraries were prepared by the immunoSEQ multiplex PCR assay. For the multiplex PCR, a mixture combining 60 forward primers for TCR Vbeta segments and 13 reverse primers for TCR Jbeta segments was used. The CDR3 region of rearranged TCR beta genes was amplified from genomic DNA with a multiplex PCR assay. The Illumina HiSeq System was used to sequence the amplified TCR beta libraries as 87-base-pair reads. As for the original processing: A later analysis counted some 80 million unique TCR beta chains across the roughly 700 repertoires, and around 9.9 million of these chains were shared by at least two donors. Raw reads were error-corrected and collapsed into unique sequences by a nearest-neighbor algorithm in which closely related sequences were merged to remove PCR and sequencing errors. V, D and J gene segments were assigned by aligning CDR3 sequences to IMGT reference sequences. Each retained sequence needed at least a six-nucleotide match to both a V gene segment and a J gene segment. Rearrangements were called productive when the CDR3 lacked stop codons and stayed in frame with V and J; all others were non-productive. Following IMGT convention, CDR3 was defined as the stretch from the second conserved V-encoded cysteine to the conserved J-encoded phenylalanine. The earlier analysis of about 590 of the donors excluded sequences that lacked an unambiguous match to a single V gene segment. In an earlier analysis of 450 to 700 of the donors, V segments were called functional above 56.7% productive rearrangements and were called segregating when the between-donor standard deviation exceeded 5%. A statistical classification framework was built to diagnose cytomegalovirus status from the catalog of TCR beta chain sequences. A later analysis assigned V and J genes by comparing TCR nucleotide sequences with IMGT/GENE-DB human TR gene sequences. In a later analysis, CDR3 sequences and most-parsimonious VDJ recombination scenarios were assigned using the TCRdist pipeline. In a later analysis, each TCR beta chain was defined by its CDR3 amino acid sequence together with its V-gene family, and reads without a unique V-gene family were excluded. To address suspected cross-contamination and a sequencing artifact, a later analysis removed 592 highly shared, low-generation-probability nucleotide sequences. For each public chain, a later analysis derived a clonal expansion index from normalized ranks of inferred template counts within each repertoire. A later analysis computed generation probabilities with a VDJ recombination model fitted to out-of-frame rearrangements, and checked the results against IGoR. Hypergeometric tests were used in a later analysis to score TCR-TCR, TCR-HLA and TCR-CMV co-occurrence, with a repertoire-size bias correction applied to the TCR pairs. A later analysis estimated false discovery rates by permuting HLA or CMV assignments 20 times. In a later analysis, co-occurring TCRs were grouped using DBSCAN, and TCRdist sequence similarity was added for clustering within HLA-allele-positive subsets. For co-occurrence clustering, repertoires with fewer than 30,000 or more than 120,000 public chains were excluded, along with 5 or 6 repertoires with anomalous nucleotide sharing. TCRdb mirrors the immuneACCESS table, restricted to in-frame sequences. Some clones are absent from its copies; in checked studies, under half trace to an unresolved V gene, and the reason for the others is unknown. The DNA gave D and trimming, while V, J and clone size come from that table. The sample table records around 63,000 clones; around 75% of these occur just once. The top ten constitute approximately 7.8% of the sample.

The sequence was obtained from a man aged 55 to 69 in good health and CMV-seropositive. Sample: PBMCs.

The sequence in DNA is TGTGCCAGCAGCCAAGAAAAGCGGGGGAAAAACATTCAGTACTTC. Its protein is CASSQEKRGKNIQYF. The chain joins TRBV5-5 to TRBJ2-4; 8 of the junction bases match TRBD2. The CDR3 runs 15 amino acids, cysteine and phenylalanine included. Only the CDR3 part of the read is kept: 45 bases, read in frame from the first base. V has 4 bases trimmed and J has 4 bases trimmed; junction bases matching no gene number 7. CDR1 and CDR2 were assigned from the germline V gene (reference sequence) as SGHKS and YYEKEE. Beyond the CDR3, the reference TRBV5-5 and TRBJ2-4 genes provide the residues; the full variable domain reads: DAGVTQSPTHLIKTRGQQVTLRCSPISGHKSVSWYQQVLGQGPQFIFQYYEKEERGRGNFPDRFSARQFPNYSSELNVNALLLGDSALYLCASSQEKRGKNIQYFGAGTRLSVL.